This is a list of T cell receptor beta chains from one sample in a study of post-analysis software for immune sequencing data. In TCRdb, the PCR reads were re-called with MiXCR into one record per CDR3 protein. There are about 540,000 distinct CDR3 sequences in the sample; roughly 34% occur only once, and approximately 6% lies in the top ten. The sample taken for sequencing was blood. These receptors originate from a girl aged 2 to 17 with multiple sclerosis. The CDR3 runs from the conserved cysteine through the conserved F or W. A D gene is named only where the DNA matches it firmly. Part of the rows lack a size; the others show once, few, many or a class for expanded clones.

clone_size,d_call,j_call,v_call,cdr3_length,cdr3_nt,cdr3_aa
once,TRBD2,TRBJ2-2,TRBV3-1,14,TGTGCCAGCGAGGCTAGCGGGGGATACGGGGAGCTGTTTTTT,CASEASGGYGELFF
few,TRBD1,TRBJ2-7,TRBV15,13,TGTGCCACCAGCAGGGACAGGGGCTACGAGCAGTACTTC,CATSRDRGYEQYF
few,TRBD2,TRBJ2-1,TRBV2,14,TGTGCCAGCAGTGCTGAACTAGCGGGTAATGAGCAGTTCTTC,CASSAELAGNEQFF
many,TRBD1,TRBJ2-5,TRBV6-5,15,TGTGCCAGCAGTCGTGGGACAGGGGCCCGGGAGACCCAGTACTTC,CASSRGTGARETQYF
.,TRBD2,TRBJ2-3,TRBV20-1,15,TGCAGTGCTAGAGGATGGAGCGGGGGGGGGGATACGCAGTATTTT,CSARGWSGGGDTQYF
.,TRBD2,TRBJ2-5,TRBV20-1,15,TGCAGTGCCACCATTCAGCGGGGGGTTTTGGAGACCCAGTACTTC,CSATIQRGVLETQYF
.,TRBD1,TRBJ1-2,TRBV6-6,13,TGTGCCAGCAGTACTAGGGGGCGGGATGGCTACACCTTC,CASSTRGRDGYTF
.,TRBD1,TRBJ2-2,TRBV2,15,TGTGCCAGCAAAGGGACAGGAAGACTCACCGGGGAGCTGTTTTTT,CASKGTGRLTGELFF
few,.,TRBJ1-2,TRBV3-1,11,TGTGCCAGCAGCCAATTAAATGGCTACACCTTC,CASSQLNGYTF
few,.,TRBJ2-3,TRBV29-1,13,TGCAGCGTGTTCTTCTCGGTGACAGATACGCAGTATTTT,CSVFFSVTDTQYF
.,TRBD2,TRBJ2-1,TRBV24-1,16,TGTGCCACCAGTGATTTTGGGCTAGCGGGGGACAATGAGCAGTTCTTC,CATSDFGLAGDNEQFF
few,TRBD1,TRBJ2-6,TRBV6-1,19,TGTGCCAGCAGTCTAGCCGGGACAGGGGTCCTCTCTGGGGCCAACGTCCTGACTTTC,CASSLAGTGVLSGANVLTF
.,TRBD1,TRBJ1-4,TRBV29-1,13,TGCAGCGTTGTGCCAGGGGGTGATGAAAAACTGTTTTTT,CSVVPGGDEKLFF
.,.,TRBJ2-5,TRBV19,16,TGTGCCAGCAAAAGTCTCGAGGGACACCCTGGGGAGACCCAGTACTTC,CASKSLEGHPGETQYF
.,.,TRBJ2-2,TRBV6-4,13,TGTGCCAGCAGTGCTCGGATGACCGGGGAGCTGTTTTTT,CASSARMTGELFF
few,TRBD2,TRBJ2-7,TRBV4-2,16,TGTGCCGGCAGCCAAGCCAAATCGGGACTAGGGACCGAGCAGTACTTC,CAGSQAKSGLGTEQYF
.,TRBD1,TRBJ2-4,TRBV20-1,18,TGCAGTGCTAGTGGGGGTTCGGGACAGTTACTAGCCAAAAACATTCAGTACTTC,CSASGGSGQLLAKNIQYF
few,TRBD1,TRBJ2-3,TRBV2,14,TGTGCCAGCAGTTGGGACAGCATCACAGATACGCAGTATTTT,CASSWDSITDTQYF
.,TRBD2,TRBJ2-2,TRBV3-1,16,TGTGCCAGCAGCCAACGCGGGGGGGCCACGACCGGGGAGCTGTTTTTT,CASSQRGGATTGELFF
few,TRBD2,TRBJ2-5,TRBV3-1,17,TGTGCCAGCAGCCAAGATCCAGCGGGGGCATGGGCAGAGACCCAGTACTTC,CASSQDPAGAWAETQYF
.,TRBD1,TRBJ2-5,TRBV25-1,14,TGTGCCAGCAGTGGACAGGGGGGCGCGGAGACCCAGTACTTC,CASSGQGGAETQYF
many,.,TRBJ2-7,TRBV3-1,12,TGTGCCAGCAGCCAAGCCGGCTACGAGCAGTACTTC,CASSQAGYEQYF
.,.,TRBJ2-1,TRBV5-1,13,TGCGCCAGCAGCCCCCTAGATGACAATGAGCAGTTCTTC,CASSPLDDNEQFF
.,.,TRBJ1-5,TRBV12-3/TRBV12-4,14,TGTGCCAGCAGTCCAGACCCGAGCAATCAGCCCCAGCATTTT,CASSPDPSNQPQHF
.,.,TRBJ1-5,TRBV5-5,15,TGTGCCAGCAGCGCCCGGGATTTCCTCCTTTCCGCCCAGCATTTT,CASSARDFLLSAQHF
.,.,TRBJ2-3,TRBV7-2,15,TGTGCCAGCAGCTTGGGTGGACGGGGAGAAGATACGCAGTATTTT,CASSLGGRGEDTQYF
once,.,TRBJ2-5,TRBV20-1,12,TGCAGTGCGGGGGAGGTGGGAGAGACCCAGTACTTC,CSAGEVGETQYF
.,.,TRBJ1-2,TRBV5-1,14,TGCGCCAGCAGCCCGGGCGCGGCGAACTATGGCTACACCTTC,CASSPGAANYGYTF
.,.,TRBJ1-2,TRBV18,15,TGTGCCAGCTCACCCTCGGTCCCTCCCCTCGGGGGCTACACCTTC,CASSPSVPPLGGYTF
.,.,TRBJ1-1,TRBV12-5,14,TGTGCTAGTGGTTCCCGGGGGGGCAACACTGAAGCTTTCTTT,CASGSRGGNTEAFF
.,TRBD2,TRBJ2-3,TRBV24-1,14,TGTGCCACAAAAAGCGGGGTTAGCACAGATACGCAGTATTTT,CATKSGVSTDTQYF
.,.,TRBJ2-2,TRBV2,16,TGTGCCAGCAGTGAAGGCCAGAGAGGGATCACCGGGGAGCTGTTTTTT,CASSEGQRGITGELFF
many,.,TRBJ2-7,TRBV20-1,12,TGCAGTGCCCTGACTACTTCCCACGAGCAGTACTTC,CSALTTSHEQYF
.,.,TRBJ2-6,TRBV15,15,TGTGCCACCAGCAGGCCAGGGTCTGGGGCCAACGTCCCGACTTTC,CATSRPGSGANVPTF
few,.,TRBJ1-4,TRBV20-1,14,TGCAGTGCTAGACGGTGGGCAACTAATGAAAAACTGTTTTTT,CSARRWATNEKLFF
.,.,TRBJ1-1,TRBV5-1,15,TGCGCCAGCAGCTTGAGCCAGCGTATGAACACTGAAGCTTTCTTT,CASSLSQRMNTEAFF
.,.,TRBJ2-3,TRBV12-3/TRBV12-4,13,TGTGCCAGCAGTTTAAAGGCCAGTAATACGCAGTATTTT,CASSLKASNTQYF
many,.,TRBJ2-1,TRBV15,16,TGTGCCACCAGCAGAGCCGGGACACCACAGTACAATGAGCAGTTCTTC,CATSRAGTPQYNEQFF
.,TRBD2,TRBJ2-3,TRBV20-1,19,TGCAGTGCCGTCGGGGACCGCGCTCTAGCGGGGGGTAGGACAGATACGCAGTATTTT,CSAVGDRALAGGRTDTQYF
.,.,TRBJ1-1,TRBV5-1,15,TGCGCCAGCAGCTTACAATTCCCGGGGAACACTGAAGCTTTCTTT,CASSLQFPGNTEAFF
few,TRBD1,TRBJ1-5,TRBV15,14,TGTGCCACCAGCGGGGGACAGGACAATCAGCCCCAGCATTTT,CATSGGQDNQPQHF